This is a list of T cell receptor beta chains from one sample in a study of control samples from healthy donors and cancer patients. The assay was immunoSEQ multiplex PCR, and TCRdb's table has in-frame clones only and misses some. The data show around 41,000 clones, 80% to 90% seen once. Material: PBMCs. Source of these receptors: a woman aged 55 to 70 with lung cancer. Both conserved end residues are part of each CDR3. The D gene is left open where the match is weak. Size is stated for part of the rows, as once, few or many counts, or as a class when the clone is expanded.

D	J	V	size	DNA	CDR3
TRBD1	TRBJ1-2	TRBV7-8	-	TGTGCCAGCAGCTTAGGGGGGACAGGGGGCCGGTATGGCTACACCTTC	CASSLGGTGGRYGYTF
-	TRBJ1-2	TRBV6-6	-	TGTGCCAGCAGTTACAGGGAGACCAACTATGGCTACACCTTC	CASSYRETNYGYTF
-	TRBJ2-2	TRBV6-5	-	TGTGCCAGCAGTTACGGGAGTAGCGGGGAGCTGTTTTTT	CASSYGSSGELFF
TRBD1	TRBJ1-1	TRBV5-5	-	TGTGCCAGCAGCGAGGGACCTTCCAGGGGGGTGAACACTGAAGCTTTCTTT	CASSEGPSRGVNTEAFF
TRBD1	TRBJ1-6	TRBV5-4	-	TGTGCCAGCAGCCTCGAGGGGGCCGGTAATTCACCCCTCCACTTT	CASSLEGAGNSPLHF
-	TRBJ2-7	TRBV14	-	TGTGCCAGCAGCCAGGGACTTAGACCCAACGAGCAGTACTTC	CASSQGLRPNEQYF
-	TRBJ1-2	TRBV3-1/TRBV3-2	few	TGTGCCAGCAGCCAACTGCAGGGGTCGGGTGGCTACACCTTC	CASSQLQGSGGYTF
-	TRBJ2-1	TRBV7-9	once	TGTGCCAGCAGCCCCGGGGAGTGGAATGAGCAGTTCTTC	CASSPGEWNEQFF
-	TRBJ2-7	TRBV6-5	once	TGTGCCAGCAGTACCCAAAAGGGAGGCGAGCAGTACTTC	CASSTQKGGEQYF
-	TRBJ1-4	TRBV5-5	-	TGTGCCAGCACCCCTGGGGGGACACTGTTTTTT	CASTPGGTLFF
-	TRBJ2-7	TRBV2	medium-sized	TGTGCCAGCAGGGCAGACCAAGTCACCTACGAGCAGTACTTC	CASRADQVTYEQYF
-	TRBJ2-5	TRBV10-1	few	TGCGCCAGCAGCGGGACTGTTCAAGAGACCCAGTACTTC	CASSGTVQETQYF
-	TRBJ1-4	TRBV6-5	-	TGTGCCAGCAGTTACTCAATGGGGAGGGCTAATGAAAAACTGTTTTTT	CASSYSMGRANEKLFF
-	TRBJ1-2	TRBV9	-	TGTGCCAGCAGCGTAGCCCAGGGGCCCCCGGGCGGCTACACCTTC	CASSVAQGPPGGYTF
-	TRBJ2-5	TRBV15	-	TGTGCCACCAGTTCGACGGAGGAGACCCAGTACTTC	CATSSTEETQYF
-	TRBJ2-7	TRBV23-1	-	TGCGCCAGCACCCACATTAATTCGGGGGCTAGTTCGGCCTACGAGCAGTACTTC	CASTHINSGASSAYEQYF
-	TRBJ1-1	TRBV11-2	-	TGTGCCAGCAAGGGGGAAGAGACTGAAGCTTTCTTT	CASKGEETEAFF
-	TRBJ2-5	TRBV9	-	TGTGCCAGCAGCGTAGCGGCCCCGGCGCTGACCCAGTACTTC	CASSVAAPALTQYF
-	TRBJ1-1	TRBV15	-	TGTGCCACCAGCAGGTTGATGGTAGGACAGCGCACTGAAGCTTTCTTT	CATSRLMVGQRTEAFF
-	TRBJ2-7	TRBV10-1	-	TGCGCCAGCAGTGAGTCGAATTGGCAGGGCCGTGAGCAGTACTTC	CASSESNWQGREQYF
-	TRBJ1-5	TRBV5-3	-	TGTGCCAGAAGCTTGTGCCCTCAGCCCCAGCATTTT	CARSLCPQPQHF
-	TRBJ2-7	TRBV30	once	TGTGCCTGGGGGGGTGGAGGAGAGCAGTACTTC	CAWGGGGEQYF
TRBD2	TRBJ2-3	TRBV12-3/TRBV12-4	few	TGTGCCAGCACGGGACTAGCGAAAGATACGCAGTATTTT	CASTGLAKDTQYF
TRBD2	TRBJ2-1	TRBV11-2	-	TGTGCCAGCAGCCGAGGACTAGGGTGGCATGAGCAGTTCTTC	CASSRGLGWHEQFF
TRBD1	TRBJ2-5	TRBV13	-	TGTGCCAGCAGCCGGGGGACAGGGGTCTTGGAGACCCAGTACTTC	CASSRGTGVLETQYF
-	TRBJ1-3	TRBV4-2	few	TGTGCCAGCAGCCAAGATCTAAGGGTTGGAAACACCATATATTTT	CASSQDLRVGNTIYF
TRBD1	TRBJ2-3	TRBV4-3	-	TGCGCCAGCAGCCAAGGGGGTCCCGGGACAGGGGATATCACAGATACGCAGTATTTT	CASSQGGPGTGDITDTQYF
-	TRBJ2-7	TRBV10-3	-	TGTGCCATCAGGCAGGGAGTCCACGAGCAGTACTTC	CAIRQGVHEQYF
-	TRBJ2-5	TRBV5-1	few	TGCGCCAGCATTGGGGGAGAGACCCAGTACTTC	CASIGGETQYF
-	TRBJ1-6	TRBV10-3	-	TGTGCCATCAGTGTCACAGCGGACTCAGATTCACCCCTCCACTTT	CAISVTADSDSPLHF
TRBD1	TRBJ1-1	TRBV19	-	TGTGCCAGTAGGAGAGGGGAGGGGGCGAACACTGAAGCTTTCTTT	CASRRGEGANTEAFF
TRBD1	TRBJ2-2	TRBV11-2	-	TGTGCCAGCATCTTCACGGGGGGACAGGGTTCCGCCGGGGAGCTGTTTTTT	CASIFTGGQGSAGELFF
-	TRBJ2-1	TRBV9	-	TGTGCCAGCAGCCGGTCAGGCTTGGGCTCTGCGGATGGTGAGCAGTTCTTC	CASSRSGLGSADGEQFF
-	TRBJ1-2	TRBV5-6	-	TGTGCCAGCAGCTTTTCGGGCTATGGCTACACCTTC	CASSFSGYGYTF
-	TRBJ1-4	TRBV30	-	TGTGCCTGGAGTGTACGGGCAGAAAAACTGTTTTTT	CAWSVRAEKLFF
TRBD1	TRBJ2-7	TRBV9	-	TGTGCCAGCAGCGCTTCGGGACAGCCCTACGAGCAGTACTTC	CASSASGQPYEQYF
-	TRBJ1-2	TRBV9	-	TGTGCCAGCAGCGGCGACCTGGGGGTAGCTAACTATGGCTACACCTTC	CASSGDLGVANYGYTF
-	TRBJ1-5	TRBV6-5	-	TGTGCCAGCAGTTACTCGCCGGGTCAGCCCCAGCATTTT	CASSYSPGQPQHF
-	TRBJ1-5	TRBV7-8	once	TGTGCCAGCACTCGGGGGGGGACGGGCAATCAGCCCCAGCATTTT	CASTRGGTGNQPQHF
TRBD1	TRBJ1-3	TRBV13	-	TGTGCCAGCAGCTTAGAGGGGGACAGCCCCCTAAGAAACACCATATATTTT	CASSLEGDSPLRNTIYF
-	TRBJ1-6	TRBV19	-	TGTGCCAGTAGTATAGTTGGCAGCGGCGCTAGTTCACCCCTCCACTTT	CASSIVGSGASSPLHF
TRBD2	TRBJ2-1	TRBV6-5	-	TGTGCCAGCAGCCGTGGGACTACCACTTCCAATGAGCAGTTCTTC	CASSRGTTTSNEQFF
-	TRBJ2-1	TRBV12-5	-	TGTGCTAGTGGTTTGGTCCGACTAGTTGCACCGAATGAGCAGTTCTTC	CASGLVRLVAPNEQFF